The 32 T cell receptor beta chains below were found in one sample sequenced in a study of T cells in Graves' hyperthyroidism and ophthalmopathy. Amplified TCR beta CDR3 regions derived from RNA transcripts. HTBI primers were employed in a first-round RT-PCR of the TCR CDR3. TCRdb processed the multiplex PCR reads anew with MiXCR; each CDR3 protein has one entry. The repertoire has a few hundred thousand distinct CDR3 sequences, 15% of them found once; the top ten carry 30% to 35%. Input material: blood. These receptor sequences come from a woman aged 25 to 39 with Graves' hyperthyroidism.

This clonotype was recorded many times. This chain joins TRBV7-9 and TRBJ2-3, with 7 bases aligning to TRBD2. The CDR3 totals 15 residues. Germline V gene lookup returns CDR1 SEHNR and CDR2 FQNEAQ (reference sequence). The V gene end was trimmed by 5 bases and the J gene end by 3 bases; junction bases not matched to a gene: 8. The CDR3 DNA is TGTGCCAGCAGCGGGGACTACCAAAAGACAGATACGCAGTATTTT. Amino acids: CASSGDYQKTDTQYF.

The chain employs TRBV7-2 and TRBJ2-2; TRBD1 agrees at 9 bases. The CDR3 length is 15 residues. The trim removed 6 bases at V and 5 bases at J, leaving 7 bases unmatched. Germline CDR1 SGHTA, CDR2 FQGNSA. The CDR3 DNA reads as TGTGCCAGCAGTCTTCGGGACAGGGCGACCGGGGAGCTGTTTTTT. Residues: CASSLRDRATGELFF.

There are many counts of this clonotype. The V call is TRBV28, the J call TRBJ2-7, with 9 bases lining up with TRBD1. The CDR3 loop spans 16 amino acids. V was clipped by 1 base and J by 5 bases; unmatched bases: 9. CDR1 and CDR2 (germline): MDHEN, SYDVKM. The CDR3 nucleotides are TGTGCCAGCAGTTTATCGGGGACAGGGTACGTTCACGAGCAGTACTTC. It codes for CASSLSGTGYVHEQYF.

The CDR3 is CSARGTPYNEQFF. CDR3 DNA sequence: TGCAGTGCTAGAGGGACTCCGTACAATGAGCAGTTCTTC. The chain carries TRBV20-1 and TRBJ2-1, with D maybe TRBD2 (5 bases). The germline gives CDR1 DFQATT, CDR2 SNEGSKA (reference sequence). V lost 1 base to trimming and J lost 4 bases, with 8 bases between them. CDR3 size: 13 residues.

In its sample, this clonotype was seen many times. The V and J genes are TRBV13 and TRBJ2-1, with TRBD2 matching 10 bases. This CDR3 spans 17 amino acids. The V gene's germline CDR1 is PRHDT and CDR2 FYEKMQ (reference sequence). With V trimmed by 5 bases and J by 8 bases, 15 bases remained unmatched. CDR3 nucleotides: TGTGCCAGCAGCCTCAGGATGGCTAGCGGGAGAATCGATGAGCAGTTCTTC. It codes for CASSLRMASGRIDEQFF.

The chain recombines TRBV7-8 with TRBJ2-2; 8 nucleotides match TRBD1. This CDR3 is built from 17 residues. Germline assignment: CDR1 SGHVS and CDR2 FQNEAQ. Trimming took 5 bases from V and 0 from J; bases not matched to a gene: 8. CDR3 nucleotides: TGTGCCAGCAGCCGGCCCAGGGGGCCTTCGAACACCGGGGAGCTGTTTTTT. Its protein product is CASSRPRGPSNTGELFF.

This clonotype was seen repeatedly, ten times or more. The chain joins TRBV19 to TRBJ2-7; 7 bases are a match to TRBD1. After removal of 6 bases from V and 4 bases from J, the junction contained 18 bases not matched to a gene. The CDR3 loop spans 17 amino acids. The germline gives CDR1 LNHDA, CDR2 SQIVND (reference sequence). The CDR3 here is CASSYKVGDSYLYEQYF. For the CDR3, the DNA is TGTGCCAGTAGCTACAAAGTCGGGGACAGTTACTTGTACGAGCAGTACTTC.

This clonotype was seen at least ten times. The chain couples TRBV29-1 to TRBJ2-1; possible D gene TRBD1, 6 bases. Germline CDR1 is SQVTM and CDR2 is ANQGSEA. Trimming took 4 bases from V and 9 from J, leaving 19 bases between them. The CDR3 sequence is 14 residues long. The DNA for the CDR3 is TGCAGCGTTGGGAGGACAGCCCCTCCTGGTGAGCAGTTCTTC. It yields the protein CSVGRTAPPGEQFF.

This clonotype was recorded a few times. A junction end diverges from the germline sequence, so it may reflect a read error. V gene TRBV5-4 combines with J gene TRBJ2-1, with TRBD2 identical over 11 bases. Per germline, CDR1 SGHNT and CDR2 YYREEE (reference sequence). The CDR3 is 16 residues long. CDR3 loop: CASSLYLTSGNNEQLF. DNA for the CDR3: TGTGCCAGCAGCTTGTACTTGACTAGCGGGAACAATGAGCAGCTCTTC.

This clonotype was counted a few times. In DNA form, the CDR3 reads TGTGCCTGGAGTACCGAGTGGAAGCAGTACTTC. Protein product: CAWSTEWKQYF. The chain recombines TRBV30 with TRBJ2-7; D ambiguous. The ends were cut back, 2 bases at V and 8 bases at J, with 10 bases in the middle. The germline gives CDR1 GTSNPN, CDR2 SVGIG (reference sequence). The CDR3 contains 11 residues.

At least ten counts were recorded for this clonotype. CDR3 sequence (DNA): TGTGCCAGCAGCAGCACGGGACAGGGGGCCTATGGCTACACCTTC. The encoded protein is CASSSTGQGAYGYTF. The chain has TRBV7-9 and TRBJ1-2; 12 nucleotides line up with TRBD1. CDR3 length: 15 amino acids. Trimming removed 5 bases from V and 4 bases from J; junction bases left unmatched: 5. Germline V CDR1 and CDR2: SEHNR, FQNEAQ (reference sequence).

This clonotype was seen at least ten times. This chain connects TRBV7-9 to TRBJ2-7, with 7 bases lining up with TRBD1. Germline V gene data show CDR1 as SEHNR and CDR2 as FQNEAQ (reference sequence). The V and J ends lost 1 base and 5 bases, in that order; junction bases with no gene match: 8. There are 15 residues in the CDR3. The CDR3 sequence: CASSLGDSRVDEQYF. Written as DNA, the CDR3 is TGTGCCAGCAGCTTAGGGGACAGTCGTGTGGACGAGCAGTACTTC.

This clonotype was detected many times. CDR3 nucleotides: TGTGCCAGCACCTTCTTTGGGCCTGGGATTCTCGAGACCCAGTACTTC. Translation: CASTFFGPGILETQYF. The J gene is TRBJ2-5, the V gene TRBV27; D unresolved. Germline V gene data show CDR1 as MNHEY and CDR2 as SMNVEV (reference sequence). Trimming shortened V by 7 bases and J by 5 bases, and 23 bases separated the two germline ends. This CDR3 region has 16 residues.

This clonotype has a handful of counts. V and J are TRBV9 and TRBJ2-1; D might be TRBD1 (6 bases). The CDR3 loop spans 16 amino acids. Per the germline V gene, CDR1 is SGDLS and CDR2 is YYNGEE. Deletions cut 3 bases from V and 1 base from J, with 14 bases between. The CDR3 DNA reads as TGTGCCAGCAGCGCACCGGCAGGGGAATCCTACAATGAGCAGTTCTTC. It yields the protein CASSAPAGESYNEQFF.

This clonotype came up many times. CDR3 loop: CASSRGDSYNEQFF. DNA of the CDR3: TGTGCCAGCAGCAGGGGGGACTCCTACAATGAGCAGTTCTTC. This chain joins TRBV3-1 and TRBJ2-1; TRBD1 or TRBD2 may be the D gene (6 bases each). The V and J ends lost 5 bases and 0 bases respectively, with 8 bases between them. Germline V gene lookup returns CDR1 LGHDT and CDR2 YNNKEL (reference sequence). The CDR3 spans 14 residues.

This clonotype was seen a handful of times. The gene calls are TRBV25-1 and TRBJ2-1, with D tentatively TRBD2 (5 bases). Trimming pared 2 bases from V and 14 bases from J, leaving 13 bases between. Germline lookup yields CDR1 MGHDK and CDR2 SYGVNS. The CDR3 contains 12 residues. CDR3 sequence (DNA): TGTGCCAGCAGTGAAACGGAGGTTGGGAAGTTCTTC. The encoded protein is CASSETEVGKFF.

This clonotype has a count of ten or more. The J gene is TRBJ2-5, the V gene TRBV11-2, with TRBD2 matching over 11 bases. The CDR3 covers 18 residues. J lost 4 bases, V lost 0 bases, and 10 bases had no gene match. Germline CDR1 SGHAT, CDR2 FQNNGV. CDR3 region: CASSLDRRIAGGPETQYF. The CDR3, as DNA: TGTGCCAGCAGCTTAGATCGCAGGATAGCGGGAGGGCCAGAGACCCAGTACTTC.

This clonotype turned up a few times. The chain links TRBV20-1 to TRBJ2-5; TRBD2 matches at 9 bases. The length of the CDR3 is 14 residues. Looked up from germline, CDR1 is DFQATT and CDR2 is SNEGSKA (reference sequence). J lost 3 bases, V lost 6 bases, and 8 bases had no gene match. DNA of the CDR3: TGCAGTGCCCCGGAAGCGGGAGGTAAAGAGACCCAGTACTTC. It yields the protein CSAPEAGGKETQYF.

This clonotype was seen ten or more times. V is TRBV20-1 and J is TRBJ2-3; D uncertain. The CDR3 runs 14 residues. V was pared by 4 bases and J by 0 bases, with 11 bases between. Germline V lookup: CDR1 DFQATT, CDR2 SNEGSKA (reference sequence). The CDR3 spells CSAKARTSTDTQYF. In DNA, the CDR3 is TGCAGTGCTAAGGCGCGTACTAGCACAGATACGCAGTATTTT.

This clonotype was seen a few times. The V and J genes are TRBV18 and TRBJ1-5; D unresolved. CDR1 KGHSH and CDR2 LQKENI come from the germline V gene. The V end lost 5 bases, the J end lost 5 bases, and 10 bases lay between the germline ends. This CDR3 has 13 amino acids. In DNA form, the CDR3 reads TGTGCCAGCTCAGAAGACAATCATCAGCCCCAGCATTTT. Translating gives CASSEDNHQPQHF.

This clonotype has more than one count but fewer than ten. This CDR3 is CASSYNKGVNEQFF. The DNA of the CDR3 is TGTGCCAGCAGCTACAACAAGGGTGTGAATGAGCAGTTCTTC. This sequence joins TRBV6-1 and TRBJ2-1; unclear D gene. The germline V and J ends were trimmed by 6 bases and 7 bases, with 16 bases remaining between them. The CDR3 loop spans 14 amino acids. Germline CDR1 MNHNS, CDR2 SASEGT.

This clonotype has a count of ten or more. The DNA for the CDR3 is TGTGCCAGCAGTTTGGGGGGCCCGCCGGGGGGCTACACCTTC. As protein: CASSLGGPPGGYTF. The genes are TRBV12-3 or TRBV12-4 and TRBJ1-2, with D perhaps TRBD1 (6 bases). This CDR3 contains 14 residues. V lost 3 bases, J lost 8 bases, and 16 bases lay in between.

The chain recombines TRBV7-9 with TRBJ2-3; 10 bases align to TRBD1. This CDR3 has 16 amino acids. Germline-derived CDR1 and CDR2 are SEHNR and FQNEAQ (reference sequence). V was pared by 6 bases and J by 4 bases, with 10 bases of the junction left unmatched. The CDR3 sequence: CASSSPGQGFSDTQYF. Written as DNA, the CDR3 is TGTGCCAGCAGTTCTCCGGGACAGGGGTTCTCAGATACGCAGTATTTT. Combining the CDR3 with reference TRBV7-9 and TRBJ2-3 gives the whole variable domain DTGVSQNPRHKITKRGQNVTFRCDPISEHNRLYWYRQTLGQGPEFLTYFQNEAQLEKSRLLSDRFSAERPKGSFSTLEIQRTEQGDSAMYLCASSSPGQGFSDTQYFGPGTRLTVL.

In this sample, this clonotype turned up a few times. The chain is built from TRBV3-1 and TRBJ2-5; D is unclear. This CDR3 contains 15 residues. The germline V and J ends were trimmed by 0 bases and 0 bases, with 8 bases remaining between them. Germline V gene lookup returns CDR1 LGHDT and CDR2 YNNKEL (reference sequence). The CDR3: CASSQERRYQETQYF. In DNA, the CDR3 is TGTGCCAGCAGCCAAGAGCGTCGGTACCAAGAGACCCAGTACTTC.

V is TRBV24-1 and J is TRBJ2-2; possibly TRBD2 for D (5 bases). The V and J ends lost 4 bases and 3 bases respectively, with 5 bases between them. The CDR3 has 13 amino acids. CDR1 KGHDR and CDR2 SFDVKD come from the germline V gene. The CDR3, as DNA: TGTGCCACCAGTGAGGACTACACCGGGGAGCTGTTTTTT. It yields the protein CATSEDYTGELFF.

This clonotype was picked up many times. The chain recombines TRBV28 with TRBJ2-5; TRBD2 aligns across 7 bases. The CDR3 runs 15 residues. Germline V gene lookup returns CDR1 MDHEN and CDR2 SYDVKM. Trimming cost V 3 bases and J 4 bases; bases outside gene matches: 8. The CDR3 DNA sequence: TGTGCCAGCAGTTTGGGAGGGCGCGGGAGAGAGACCCAGTACTTC. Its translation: CASSLGGRGRETQYF.

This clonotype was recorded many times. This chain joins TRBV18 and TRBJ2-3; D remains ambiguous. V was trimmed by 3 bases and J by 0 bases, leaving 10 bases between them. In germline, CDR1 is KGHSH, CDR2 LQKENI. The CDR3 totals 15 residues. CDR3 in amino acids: CASSPYLDSTDTQYF. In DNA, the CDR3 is TGTGCCAGCTCACCCTACCTCGACAGCACAGATACGCAGTATTTT.

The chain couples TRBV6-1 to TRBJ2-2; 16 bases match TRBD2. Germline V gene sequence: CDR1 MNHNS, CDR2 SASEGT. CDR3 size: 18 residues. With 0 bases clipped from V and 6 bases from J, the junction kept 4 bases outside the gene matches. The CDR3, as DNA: TGTGCCAGCAGTGAAGCGCCGGGACTAGCGGGAGGGTCCGGGGAGCTGTTTTTT. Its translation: CASSEAPGLAGGSGELFF.

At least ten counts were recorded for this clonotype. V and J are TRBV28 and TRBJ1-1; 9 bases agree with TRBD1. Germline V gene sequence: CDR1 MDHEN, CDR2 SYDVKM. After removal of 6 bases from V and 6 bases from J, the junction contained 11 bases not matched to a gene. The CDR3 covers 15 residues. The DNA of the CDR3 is TGTGCCAGCAGACCTCAACAGGGGGCAAGCGCTGAAGCTTTCTTT. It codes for CASRPQQGASAEAFF.

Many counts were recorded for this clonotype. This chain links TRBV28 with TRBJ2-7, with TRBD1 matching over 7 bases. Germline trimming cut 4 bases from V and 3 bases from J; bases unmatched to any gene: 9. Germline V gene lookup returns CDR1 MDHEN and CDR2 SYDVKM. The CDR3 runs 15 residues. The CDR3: CASSSTGTESYEQYF. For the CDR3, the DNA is TGTGCCAGCAGTTCTACCGGGACAGAAAGCTACGAGCAGTACTTC.

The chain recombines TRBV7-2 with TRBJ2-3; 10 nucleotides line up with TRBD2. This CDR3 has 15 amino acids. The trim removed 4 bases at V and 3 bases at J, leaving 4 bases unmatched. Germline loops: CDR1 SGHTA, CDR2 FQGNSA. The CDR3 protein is CASSSPSGSTDTQYF. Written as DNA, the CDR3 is TGTGCCAGCAGCTCGCCTAGCGGGAGTACAGATACGCAGTATTTT.

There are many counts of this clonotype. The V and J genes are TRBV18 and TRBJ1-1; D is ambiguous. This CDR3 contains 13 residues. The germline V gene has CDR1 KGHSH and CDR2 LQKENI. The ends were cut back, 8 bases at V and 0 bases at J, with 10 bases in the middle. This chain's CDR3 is CASSPQVNTEAFF. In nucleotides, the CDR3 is TGTGCCAGCAGCCCTCAAGTGAACACTGAAGCTTTCTTT.